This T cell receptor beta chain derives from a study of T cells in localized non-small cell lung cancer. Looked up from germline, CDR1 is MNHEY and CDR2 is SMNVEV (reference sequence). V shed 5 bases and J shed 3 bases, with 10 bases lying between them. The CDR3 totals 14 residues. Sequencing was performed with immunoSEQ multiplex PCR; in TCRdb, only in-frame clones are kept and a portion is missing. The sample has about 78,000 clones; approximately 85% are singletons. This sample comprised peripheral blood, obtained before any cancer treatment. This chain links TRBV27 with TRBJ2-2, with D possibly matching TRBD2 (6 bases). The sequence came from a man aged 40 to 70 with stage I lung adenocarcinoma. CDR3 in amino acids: CASSLQRDTGELFF. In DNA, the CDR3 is TGTGCCAGCAGTCTCCAGCGGGACACCGGGGAGCTGTTTTTT.